What follows describes a single T cell receptor beta chain. Its antigen is currently unknown. This sample stems from a study of T cells after yellow fever vaccination. Study information: Fractions containing few cells were prepared with SMART-Seq v4 Ultra Low Input.

Overall study findings and caveats: By day 5 rather than day 15, the secondary response had peaked, though it was weaker. Reappearance after the booster was seen for most primary-vaccination clones, at 95% to 98% CD4 and roughly 90% CD8.

MiXCR, applied by TCRdb to the 5' RACE reads, yields one record per CDR3 protein. The sample includes some 670,000 distinct CDR3 sequences, 9% to 15% of them seen just once. The CDR3 consists of 17 residues. The V and J ends lost 4 bases and 5 bases, in that order; junction bases with no gene match: 12. The chain recombines TRBV12-3 or TRBV12-4 with TRBJ2-3; the match to TRBD2 covers 10 bases. The sample in question was PBMCs, obtained on the day of the yellow fever booster vaccination. The sequence was obtained from a man aged 25-45 years who received the YFV17D yellow fever vaccine. The CDR3 loop is CASSSPSGRSLIDTQYF. In DNA form, the CDR3 reads TGTGCCAGCAGTTCGCCTAGCGGGAGAAGTTTAATAGATACGCAGTATTTT.